This is a list of T cell receptor beta chains from one sample in a study of T cells after somatic rescue of genetic block. TCRdb keeps only in-frame clones here, not all; method: immunoSEQ multiplex PCR. The sample comprises about 14,000 clones, around 71% of which are singletons, and approximately 15% rests with the top ten. Sequencing was carried out using peripheral blood mononuclear cells (PBMCs). The receptors shown here come from a boy aged 10-17 years. Both conserved end residues are part of each CDR3. Fields, in order: D gene, J gene, V gene, clone size, CDR3 DNA, CDR3 protein. D genes are given only for firm matches. Only part of the rows carry a size: once, few, many, or a class if the clone is expanded.

D: .; J: TRBJ1-1; V: TRBV5-1; size: .; DNA: TGCGCCAGCAGCTTGCAGACAGGGAACACTGAAGCTTTCTTT; CDR3: CASSLQTGNTEAFF
D: .; J: TRBJ1-2; V: TRBV5-1; size: medium-sized; DNA: TGCGCCAGCAGCGAGGATGGGGTCTATGGCTACACCTTC; CDR3: CASSEDGVYGYTF
D: TRBD2; J: TRBJ2-3; V: TRBV11-2; size: .; DNA: TGTGCCAGCAGCTTAATTCTAGCGGGGTGGGGTACAGATACGCAGTATTTT; CDR3: CASSLILAGWGTDTQYF
D: .; J: TRBJ1-2; V: TRBV5-5; size: once; DNA: TGTGCCAGCAGCCCGCAGGGTTCTGGGGGCTACACCTTC; CDR3: CASSPQGSGGYTF
D: .; J: TRBJ2-2; V: TRBV18; size: .; DNA: TGTGCCAGCTCACCCGACAAGGTGGGCGGAATCGGGGAGCTGTTTTTT; CDR3: CASSPDKVGGIGELFF
D: .; J: TRBJ1-4; V: TRBV19; size: .; DNA: TGTGCCAGTAGTATAGATGAGGCGGGAGCTAATGAAAAACTGTTTTTT; CDR3: CASSIDEAGANEKLFF
D: .; J: TRBJ2-7; V: TRBV7-8; size: .; DNA: TGTGCCAGCAGCCCTTGGGAAGAGCAGTACTTC; CDR3: CASSPWEEQYF
D: .; J: TRBJ1-2; V: TRBV6-6; size: .; DNA: TGTGCCAGCAGTTACTCGGTGGGGGCAGTATATGGCTACACCTTC; CDR3: CASSYSVGAVYGYTF
D: TRBD1; J: TRBJ2-3; V: TRBV5-8; size: .; DNA: TGTGCCAGCAGCTTAGACAGGGGGTCGAGTACAGATACGCAGTATTTT; CDR3: CASSLDRGSSTDTQYF
D: TRBD1; J: TRBJ2-5; V: TRBV19; size: .; DNA: TGTGCCAGTAGTATTCGCTTAACGGGACAGGGCCTCCAAGAGACCCAGTACTTC; CDR3: CASSIRLTGQGLQETQYF
D: .; J: TRBJ2-7; V: TRBV7-9; size: .; DNA: TGTGCCAGCAGCTTGAACGGGGTAACCTACGAGCAGTACTTC; CDR3: CASSLNGVTYEQYF
D: TRBD1; J: TRBJ2-7; V: TRBV19; size: few; DNA: TGTGCCACCGGACCCGGGACAGGGATCCCCTACGAGCAGTACTTC; CDR3: CATGPGTGIPYEQYF
D: .; J: TRBJ1-5; V: TRBV7-8; size: few; DNA: TGTGCCAGCAGCTTAGTTCGAAGCAATCAGCCCCAGCATTTT; CDR3: CASSLVRSNQPQHF
D: .; J: TRBJ2-4; V: TRBV5-4; size: .; DNA: TGTGCCAGCAGCCAACCGATGGCCGGGCCCAAAAACATTCAGTACTTC; CDR3: CASSQPMAGPKNIQYF
D: TRBD1; J: TRBJ1-2; V: TRBV28; size: few; DNA: TGTGCCAGCAGTTGGGGGACAGACTATGGCTACACCTTC; CDR3: CASSWGTDYGYTF
D: .; J: TRBJ2-5; V: TRBV7-9; size: .; DNA: TGTGCCAGCAGCTTCCCCGAAGAGACCCAGTACTTC; CDR3: CASSFPEETQYF
D: TRBD1; J: TRBJ2-7; V: TRBV27; size: .; DNA: TGTGCCACCTCGACAGGGGTTGGGGAGCAGTACTTC; CDR3: CATSTGVGEQYF
D: TRBD2; J: TRBJ2-1; V: TRBV10-1; size: .; DNA: TGCGCCAGCAGTGAGTCGCGGGGGGGGCCCGTTCACAAAAGTGAGCAGTTCTTC; CDR3: CASSESRGGPVHKSEQFF